This T cell receptor (beta chain) emerged from a study of cytomegalovirus exposure and HLA in healthy donors. Turning to the study itself: In an early release, HLA-typed donors contributed 80 million to 95 million unique TCR sequences.

Broader study findings: Immune exposure was documented only through CMV serostatus. Common viral pathogens were later found to be apparently linked to several of the most significant clusters. Among donors in an Asian-associated ancestry cluster, a later analysis reportedly found fewer N-insertions than the roughly 700-donor mean.

This CDR3 is 15 amino acids long. The V end was cut by 0 bases, the J end by 3 bases, with 10 bases between. Germline CDR1 SGHRS, CDR2 YFSETQ. Both 60 Vbeta primers and 13 Jbeta primers went into the PCR. Using immunoSEQ multiplex PCR, the repertoire was profiled, and TCRdb retains in-frame clones only, with some absent. The sample includes 160,000 or so clones, around 72% of them seen just once. As regards this clone: The antigen is unknown.

What was sequenced was PBMCs. The clonotype was recovered from a woman aged 40 to 49 in good health and CMV-seropositive. The V and J genes are TRBV5-1 and TRBJ1-5, with D perhaps TRBD1 (5 bases). The CDR3 region has the DNA TGCGCCAGCAGCTTGGAAGGGGCGTTCAATCAGCCCCAGCATTTT. Protein sequence: CASSLEGAFNQPQHF.